This entry concerns a single T cell receptor (beta chain). The data originate from a study of Ad26.COV2.S vaccination and SARS-CoV-2 variants. Germline V gene sequence: CDR1 SNHLY, CDR2 FYNNEI. The CDR3 loop spans 13 amino acids. Trimming removed 6 bases at V and 3 bases at J, with 10 bases between. Using immunoSEQ multiplex PCR, the repertoire was profiled, and TCRdb retains in-frame clones only, with some absent. The sample includes 440,000 or so clones, around 91% seen only once; the top ten take more than 3.5%. Treatment denoted: some 19 received Ad26.COV2.S at low or high dose, single or two shots; roughly five received placebo; per-sample allocation not given. Samples analyzed were those drawn on day 63 after the first vaccine or placebo injection.

The chain is built from TRBV2 and TRBJ2-3; maybe TRBD1 (5 bases). This clonotype was sampled from a person aged 18-60 years who received the Ad26.COV2.S COVID-19 vaccine or a placebo. This specimen consisted of peripheral blood, obtained in a trial of Ad26.COV2.S vaccine versus placebo. This CDR3 is CASRDNPTDTQYF. CDR3 DNA sequence: TGTGCCAGCAGGGACAATCCAACAGATACGCAGTATTTT.